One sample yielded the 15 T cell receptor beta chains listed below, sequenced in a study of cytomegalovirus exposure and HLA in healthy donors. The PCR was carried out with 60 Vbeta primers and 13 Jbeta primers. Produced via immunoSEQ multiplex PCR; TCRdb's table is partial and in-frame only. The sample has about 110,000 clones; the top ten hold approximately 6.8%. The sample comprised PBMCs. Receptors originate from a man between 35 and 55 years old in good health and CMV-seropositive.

The DNA for the CDR3 is TGCGCCAGCAGCTTGAGCGGGGGGCAGCCCTACGAGCAGTACTTC. This translates into CASSLSGGQPYEQYF. The chain employs TRBV5-1 and TRBJ2-7; 9 nucleotides agree with TRBD2. V was pared by 1 base and J by 2 bases, with 4 bases of the junction left unmatched. This CDR3 has 15 residues. Germline V gives CDR1 SGHRS, CDR2 YFSETQ. Based on the CDR3 plus reference TRBV5-1 and TRBJ2-7, the full variable domain is KAGVTQTPRYLIKTRGQQVTLSCSPISGHRSVSWYQQTPGQGLQFLFEYFSETQRNKGNFPGRFSGRQFSNSRSEMNVSTLELGDSALYLCASSLSGGQPYEQYFGPGTRLTVT.

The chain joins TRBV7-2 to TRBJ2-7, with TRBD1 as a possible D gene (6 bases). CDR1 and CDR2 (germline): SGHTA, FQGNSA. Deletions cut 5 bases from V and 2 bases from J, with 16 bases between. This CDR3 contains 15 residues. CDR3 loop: CASSARGGSTYEQYF. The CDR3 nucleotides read TGTGCCAGCAGCGCTCGAGGGGGTTCCACCTACGAGCAGTACTTC.

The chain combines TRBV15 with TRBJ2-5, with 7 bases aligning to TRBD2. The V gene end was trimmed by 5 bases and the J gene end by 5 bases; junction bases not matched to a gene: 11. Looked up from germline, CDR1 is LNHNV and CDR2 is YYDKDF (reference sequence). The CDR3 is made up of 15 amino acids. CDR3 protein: CATSPGEGGRETQYF. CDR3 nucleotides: TGTGCCACCAGCCCTGGGGAGGGTGGAAGGGAGACCCAGTACTTC.

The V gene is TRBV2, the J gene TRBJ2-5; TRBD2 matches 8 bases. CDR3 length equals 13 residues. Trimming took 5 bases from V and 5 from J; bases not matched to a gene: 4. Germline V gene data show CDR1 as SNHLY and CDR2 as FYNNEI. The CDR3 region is CASSYRLAETQYF. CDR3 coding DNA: TGTGCCAGCAGTTATAGACTAGCGGAGACCCAGTACTTC.

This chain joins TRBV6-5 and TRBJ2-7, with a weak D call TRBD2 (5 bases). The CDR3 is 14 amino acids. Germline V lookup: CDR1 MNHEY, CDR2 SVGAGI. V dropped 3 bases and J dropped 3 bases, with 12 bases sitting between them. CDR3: CASSYSGSFYEQYF. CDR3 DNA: TGTGCCAGCAGTTATAGTGGGAGTTTCTACGAGCAGTACTTC.

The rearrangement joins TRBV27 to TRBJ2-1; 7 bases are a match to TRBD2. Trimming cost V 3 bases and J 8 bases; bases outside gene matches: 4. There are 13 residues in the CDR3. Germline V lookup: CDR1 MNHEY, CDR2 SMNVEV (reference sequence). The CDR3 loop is CASSFKRDDEQFF. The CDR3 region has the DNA TGTGCCAGCAGTTTTAAGCGGGACGATGAGCAGTTCTTC.

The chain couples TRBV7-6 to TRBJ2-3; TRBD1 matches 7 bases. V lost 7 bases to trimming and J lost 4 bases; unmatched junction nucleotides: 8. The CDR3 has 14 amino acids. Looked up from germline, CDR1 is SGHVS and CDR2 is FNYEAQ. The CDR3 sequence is CASNSFQGADTQYF. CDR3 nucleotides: TGTGCCAGCAATTCCTTTCAGGGGGCAGATACGCAGTATTTT. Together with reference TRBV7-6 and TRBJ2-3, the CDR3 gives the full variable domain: GAGVSQSPRYKVTKRGQDVALRCDPISGHVSLYWYRQALGQGPEFLTYFNYEAQQDKSGLPNDRFSAERPEGSISTLTIQRTEQRDSAMYRCASNSFQGADTQYFGPGTRLTVL.

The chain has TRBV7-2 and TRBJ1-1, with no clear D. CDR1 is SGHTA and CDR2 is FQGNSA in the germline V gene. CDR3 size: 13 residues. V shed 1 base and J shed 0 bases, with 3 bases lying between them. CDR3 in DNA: TGTGCCAGCAGCTTAGTATTGAACACTGAAGCTTTCTTT. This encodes CASSLVLNTEAFF.

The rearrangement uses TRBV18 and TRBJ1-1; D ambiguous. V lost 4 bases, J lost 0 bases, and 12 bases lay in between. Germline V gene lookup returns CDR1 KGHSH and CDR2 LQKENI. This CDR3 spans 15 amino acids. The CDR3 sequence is CASSREGRLNTEAFF. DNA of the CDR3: TGTGCCAGCTCACGAGAGGGCAGGTTGAACACTGAAGCTTTCTTT.

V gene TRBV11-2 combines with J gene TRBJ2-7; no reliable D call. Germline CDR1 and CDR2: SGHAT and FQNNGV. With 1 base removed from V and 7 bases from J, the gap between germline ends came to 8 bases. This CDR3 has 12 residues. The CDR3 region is CASSLGIAEQYF. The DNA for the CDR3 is TGTGCCAGCAGCTTAGGAATAGCTGAGCAGTACTTC.

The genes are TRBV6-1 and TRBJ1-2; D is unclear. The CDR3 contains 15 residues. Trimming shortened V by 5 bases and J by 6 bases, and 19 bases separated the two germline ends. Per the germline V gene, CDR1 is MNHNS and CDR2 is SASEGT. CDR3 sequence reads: CASSRTVLVLDGYTF. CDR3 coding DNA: TGTGCCAGCAGTCGTACAGTCCTCGTTTTGGATGGCTACACCTTC.

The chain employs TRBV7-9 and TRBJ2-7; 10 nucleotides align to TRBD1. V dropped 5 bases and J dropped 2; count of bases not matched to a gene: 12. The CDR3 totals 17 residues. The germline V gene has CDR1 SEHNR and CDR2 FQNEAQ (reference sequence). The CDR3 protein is CASSGAIGGQGAYEQYF. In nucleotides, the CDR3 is TGTGCCAGCAGCGGAGCTATCGGAGGACAGGGGGCCTACGAGCAGTACTTC.

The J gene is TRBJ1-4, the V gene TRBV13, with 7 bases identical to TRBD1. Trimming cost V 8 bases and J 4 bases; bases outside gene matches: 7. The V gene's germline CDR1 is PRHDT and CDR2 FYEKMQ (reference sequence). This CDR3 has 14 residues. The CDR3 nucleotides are TGTGCCAGCGGCCCCGGGACAGATAATGAAAAACTGTTTTTT. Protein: CASGPGTDNEKLFF. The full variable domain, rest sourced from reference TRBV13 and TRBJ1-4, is AAGVIQSPRHLIKEKRETATLKCYPIPRHDTVYWYQQGPGQDPQFLISFYEKMQSDKGSIPDRFSAQQFSDYHSELNMSSLELGDSALYFCASGPGTDNEKLFFGSGTQLSVL.

In DNA, the CDR3 is TGCAGCGTTACGGGTTACGATGAGCAGTTCTTC. This codes for CSVTGYDEQFF. V and J are TRBV29-1 and TRBJ2-1; D uncertain. This CDR3 spans 11 amino acids. The ends were cut back, 5 bases at V and 8 bases at J, with 10 bases in the middle. Per germline, CDR1 SQVTM and CDR2 ANQGSEA.

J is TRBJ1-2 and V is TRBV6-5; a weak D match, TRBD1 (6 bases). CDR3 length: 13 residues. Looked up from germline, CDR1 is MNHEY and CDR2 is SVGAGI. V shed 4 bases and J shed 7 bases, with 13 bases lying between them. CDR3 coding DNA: TGTGCCAGCAGTTTACAGGGAACTCGTGGCTACACCTTC. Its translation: CASSLQGTRGYTF.